This passage covers 30 T cell receptor beta chains from one sample sequenced in a study of OX40 agonist ivuxolimab in advanced cancers. Using immunoSEQ multiplex PCR, the repertoire was profiled, and TCRdb retains in-frame clones only, with some absent. The table has tens of thousands of clones, roughly 85% seen once. Sequencing used CD4+ or CD8+ T cells sorted from blood, obtained in a trial of the OX40 agonist ivuxolimab. These receptors were collected from an adult with an advanced solid tumor such as melanoma, head and neck, liver or kidney cancer.

Here the CDR3 reads CSADWGGAGDTEAFF. CDR3 coding DNA: TGCAGCGCCGATTGGGGAGGGGCCGGGGACACTGAAGCTTTCTTT. The V gene is TRBV29-1, the J gene TRBJ1-1, with D perhaps TRBD1 (5 bases). V gave up 7 bases and J gave up 3 bases, with 21 bases separating them. The germline V gene has CDR1 SQVTM and CDR2 ANQGSEA. CDR3 length equals 15 residues.

The gene calls are TRBV9 and TRBJ2-7; 7 bases fit TRBD1. The CDR3 extends over 17 amino acids. J was trimmed by 7 bases and V by 1 base; bases with no gene match: 17. Per the germline V gene, CDR1 is SGDLS and CDR2 is YYNGEE. The CDR3 bases are TGTGCCAGCAGCGTAAGGGGATATGGGACAGCGCCTACGGAGCAGTACTTC. Translated, it gives CASSVRGYGTAPTEQYF.

This chain connects TRBV27 to TRBJ2-3; no firm D call. V lost 1 base to trimming and J lost 2 bases, with 7 bases between them. The CDR3 extends over 14 amino acids. Germline loops: CDR1 MNHEY, CDR2 SMNVEV (reference sequence). The CDR3 coding sequence is TGTGCCAGCAGTTTATACGGCTCCACAGATACGCAGTATTTT. The encoded protein is CASSLYGSTDTQYF.

The genes are TRBV11-2 and TRBJ1-1; D not resolved. CDR1 is SGHAT and CDR2 is FQNNGV in the germline V gene. Trimming shortened V by 2 bases and J by 1 base, and 11 bases separated the two germline ends. The CDR3 extends over 15 amino acids. This CDR3 reads CASSLFGRTNTEAFF. In nucleotides, the CDR3 is TGTGCCAGCAGCTTATTCGGGCGGACGAACACTGAAGCTTTCTTT.

The chain combines TRBV5-6 with TRBJ2-1, with 8 positions matching TRBD2. The CDR3 spans 16 residues. The V gene end was trimmed by 3 bases and the J gene end by 8 bases; junction bases not matched to a gene: 13. The germline CDR1 and CDR2 sequences are SGHDT and YYEEEE. The CDR3 loop is CASSSTGTSIRHEQFF. CDR3 bases: TGTGCCAGCAGCTCAACCGGGACTAGTATTCGTCATGAGCAGTTCTTC.

The chain joins TRBV5-4 to TRBJ2-2; D perhaps matches TRBD1 (6 bases). Trimming pared 0 bases from V and 4 bases from J, leaving 7 bases between. Germline V CDR1 and CDR2: SGHNT, YYREEE (reference sequence). CDR3 size: 14 residues. The CDR3 DNA is TGTGCCAGCAGCTTGGAACAGGGCACCGGGGAGCTGTTTTTT. Protein: CASSLEQGTGELFF.

This chain links TRBV19 with TRBJ1-4; the match to TRBD1 covers 8 bases. The CDR3 is made up of 15 amino acids. CDR1 is LNHDA and CDR2 is SQIVND in the germline V gene (reference sequence). V was clipped by 4 bases and J by 7 bases; unmatched bases: 8. CDR3 in DNA: TGTGCCAGTAGTAGGACAGGGTCCGCCAGTGAAAAACTGTTTTTT. This codes for CASSRTGSASEKLFF.

The rearrangement joins TRBV23-1 to TRBJ2-5; no firm D call. TRBV23-1 is an open reading frame, and its role is uncertain. This CDR3 region has 11 residues. Trimming took 6 bases from V and 5 from J, leaving 7 bases between them. CDR3: CASRKEETQYF. For the CDR3, the DNA is TGCGCCAGCAGAAAGGAGGAGACCCAGTACTTC.

The CDR3 DNA reads as TGTGCCAGCAGCTCCCGAGAGAACACTGAAGCTTTCTTT. It translates to CASSSRENTEAFF. V usage is TRBV5-4 and J usage is TRBJ1-1; D ambiguous. Germline V gene lookup returns CDR1 SGHNT and CDR2 YYREEE (reference sequence). The CDR3 is 13 amino acids. Between the trimmed V and J ends, which lost 3 bases and 1 base, there was a span of 7 bases.

The chain uses TRBV11-3 and TRBJ2-7; a weak D match, TRBD1 (5 bases). The CDR3 is 14 residues long. Trimming pared 1 base from V and 2 bases from J, leaving 9 bases between. Germline V gene data show CDR1 as SGHNT and CDR2 as YENEEA. CDR3: CASSLGQWTYEQYF. The CDR3 bases are TGTGCCAGCAGCTTAGGACAGTGGACCTACGAGCAGTACTTC.

The chain combines TRBV19 with TRBJ1-6, with 7 bases lining up with TRBD1. CDR3 size: 15 residues. CDR1 is LNHDA, CDR2 SQIVND, per germline (reference sequence). The V segment lost 3 bases and the J segment 5 bases; nucleotides outside the gene matches: 4. CDR3 in amino acids: CASSILTGNNSPLHF. The CDR3, as DNA: TGTGCCAGTAGTATCCTGACAGGGAATAATTCACCCCTCCACTTT.

V usage is TRBV6-5 and J usage is TRBJ1-5; D not certain. Germline CDR1 is MNHEY and CDR2 is SVGAGI. V gave up 8 bases and J gave up 0 bases, with 11 bases separating them. This CDR3 is 14 amino acids long. CDR3 region: CASGRGYSNQPQHF. The DNA of the CDR3 is TGTGCCAGCGGGCGTGGGTATAGCAATCAGCCCCAGCATTTT.

The chain combines TRBV4-1 with TRBJ1-2; weak D call: TRBD1 (6 bases). V shed 1 base and J shed 6 bases, with 12 bases lying between them. Germline values: CDR1 MGHRA, CDR2 YSYEKL. This CDR3 spans 14 amino acids. CDR3 bases: TGCGCCAGCAGCCAAGCCCTACGACAGGATGGCTACACCTTC. Its translation: CASSQALRQDGYTF.

The chain recombines TRBV11-3 with TRBJ2-3; perhaps TRBD1 as D (6 bases). This CDR3 comprises 13 residues. The V gene's germline CDR1 is SGHNT and CDR2 YENEEA. V was trimmed by 6 bases and J by 4 bases, leaving 11 bases between them. CDR3 in amino acids: CASSVGAADTQYF. CDR3 bases: TGTGCCAGCAGTGTGGGGGCGGCAGATACGCAGTATTTT.

The rearrangement uses TRBV5-1 and TRBJ2-7; 8 nucleotides align to TRBD1. From germline, CDR1 is SGHRS and CDR2 YFSETQ. This CDR3 is 15 amino acids long. V dropped 0 bases and J dropped 3; count of bases not matched to a gene: 5. CDR3 nucleotide sequence: TGCGCCAGCAGCTTGGTACAGGGGGAATTCTACGAGCAGTACTTC. It codes for CASSLVQGEFYEQYF.

With respect to this clone: One end of the junction varies from germline; a read error may be responsible. Other DNA variants within this sample encode the same CDR3. This chain joins TRBV19 and TRBJ1-1; D is unresolved. Per germline, CDR1 LNHDA and CDR2 SQIVND (reference sequence). The CDR3 extends over 14 amino acids. The CDR3 bases are TGTGCCAGTAGTATGAGGACGGAGAACACTGAGGCTTTCTTT. Translation gives CASSMRTENTEAFF.

This clone was recorded once. The chain joins TRBV6-5 to TRBJ2-7, with a tentative D call TRBD1 (5 bases). This CDR3 is built from 14 residues. V lost 2 bases, J lost 5 bases, and 13 bases lay in between. The germline CDR1 and CDR2 sequences are MNHEY and SVGAGI. CDR3 sequence (DNA): TGTGCCAGCAGTTACGCTGGGGCTAGGGACGAGCAGTACTTC. The encoded protein is CASSYAGARDEQYF.

The genes are TRBV5-4 and TRBJ2-3; unclear D gene. The CDR3 contains 12 residues. Germline V gene sequence: CDR1 SGHNT, CDR2 YYREEE (reference sequence). V lost 6 bases to trimming and J lost 2 bases, with 7 bases between them. CDR3 sequence (DNA): TGTGCCAGCATCGACACCACAGATACGCAGTATTTT. It translates to CASIDTTDTQYF.

This chain joins TRBV7-3 and TRBJ2-3, with 11 bases matching TRBD1. The V segment lost 5 bases and the J segment 6 bases; nucleotides outside the gene matches: 7. Germline V CDR1 and CDR2: SGHTA, FQGTGA. This CDR3 region has 15 residues. CDR3 sequence reads: CASSPGTGGFDTQYF. In DNA, the CDR3 is TGTGCCAGCAGCCCCGGGACAGGGGGTTTTGATACGCAGTATTTT. Full variable domain (remainder filled in from reference TRBV7-3 and TRBJ2-3): GAGVSQTPSNKVTEKGKYVELRCDPISGHTALYWYRQSLGQGPEFLIYFQGTGAADDSGLPNDRFFAVRPEGSVSTLKIQRTERGDSAVYLCASSPGTGGFDTQYFGPGTRLTVL.

In its sample, this clone is medium-sized. The gene calls are TRBV27 and TRBJ1-6; TRBD1 is a possible D gene (6 bases). The germline gives CDR1 MNHEY, CDR2 SMNVEV (reference sequence). V lost 4 bases to trimming and J lost 10 bases, with 14 bases between them. The CDR3 contains 14 residues. The CDR3 spells CASSWQGLNSPLHF. CDR3 in DNA: TGTGCCAGCAGTTGGCAGGGGTTAAACTCACCCCTCCACTTT.

The chain uses TRBV28 and TRBJ2-7, with unresolved D. CDR3 length: 10 amino acids. The germline V gene encodes CDR1 MDHEN and CDR2 SYDVKM. The V end was cut by 4 bases, the J end by 6 bases, with 4 bases between. The CDR3 protein is CASSSFEQYF. The CDR3 nucleotides read TGTGCCAGCAGTTCTTTCGAGCAGTACTTC.

The chain links TRBV11-1 to TRBJ2-2; TRBD2 aligns across 8 bases. This CDR3 region has 15 residues. From germline, CDR1 is SGHAT and CDR2 FQDESV (reference sequence). V lost 8 bases and J lost 4; bases outside the gene matches: 9. This CDR3 reads CASDPSGSGTGELFF. As DNA, the CDR3 is TGTGCCAGCGACCCGAGCGGGAGTGGCACCGGGGAGCTGTTTTTT.

This clone was observed a few times. The genes are TRBV10-1 and TRBJ2-7; D may be TRBD2 (5 bases). Germline V lookup: CDR1 WNHNN, CDR2 SYGVQD (reference sequence). With 4 bases removed from V and 3 bases from J, the gap between germline ends came to 10 bases. The CDR3 spans 13 residues. The CDR3 DNA reads as TGCGCCAGCAGTGGGACTTGGTACTACGAGCAGTACTTC. Protein sequence: CASSGTWYYEQYF.

The chain is built from TRBV16 and TRBJ2-2; no clear D. Trimming removed 0 bases from V and 6 bases from J, with 8 bases in between. This CDR3 comprises 14 residues. The germline V gene encodes CDR1 KGHSY and CDR2 FQNENV. Here the CDR3 reads CASSQSAVPGELFF. CDR3 DNA: TGTGCCAGCAGCCAATCGGCAGTCCCCGGGGAGCTGTTTTTT.

The chain employs TRBV5-1 and TRBJ2-7; maybe TRBD1 (5 bases). CDR1 and CDR2 from the germline V gene are SGHRS and YFSETQ. The CDR3 has 14 amino acids. V lost 7 bases and J 0 bases, leaving 14 bases between the germline ends. The CDR3 region is CASRPTASSYEQYF. CDR3 bases: TGCGCCAGCCGACCGACAGCGAGCTCCTACGAGCAGTACTTC.

J is TRBJ1-1 and V is TRBV6-1, with TRBD1 identical over 8 bases. J lost 7 bases, V lost 4 bases, and 5 bases had no gene match. Germline V CDR1 and CDR2: MNHNS, SASEGT. The CDR3 has 13 residues. The DNA for the CDR3 is TGTGCCAGCAGTGCCAGACAGGGGCTTGAAGCTTTCTTT. It specifies CASSARQGLEAFF.

The CDR3 DNA is TGTGCCAGCAGCGTTTCGTTCCTCTACAATGAGCAGTTCTTC. The encoded protein is CASSVSFLYNEQFF. The chain is built from TRBV9 and TRBJ2-1; unclear D gene. Trimming took 2 bases from V and 3 from J, leaving 9 bases between them. CDR3 size: 14 residues. The germline V gene has CDR1 SGDLS and CDR2 YYNGEE.

This clone was seen just once. The rearrangement uses TRBV7-9 and TRBJ2-1; D is perhaps TRBD2 (6 bases). This CDR3 is 17 amino acids long. V was trimmed by 3 bases and J by 5 bases, leaving 20 bases between them. The germline V gene encodes CDR1 SEHNR and CDR2 FQNEAQ (reference sequence). CDR3 amino acids: CASSFLGERELDNEQFF. The CDR3 region has the DNA TGTGCCAGCAGCTTCTTAGGGGAACGGGAGCTCGACAATGAGCAGTTCTTC.

The V gene is TRBV5-1, the J gene TRBJ2-1; tentative D call: TRBD1 (6 bases). This CDR3 region has 14 residues. Germline V gene lookup returns CDR1 SGHRS and CDR2 YFSETQ. V was pared by 4 bases and J by 8 bases, with 16 bases between. CDR3 loop: CASSSRTAVDEQFF. The CDR3, as DNA: TGCGCCAGCAGCAGCCGGACAGCAGTCGATGAGCAGTTCTTC.

The J gene is TRBJ2-2, the V gene TRBV11-2; D uncertain. Between the trimmed V and J ends, which lost 3 bases and 5 bases, there was a span of 4 bases. The length of the CDR3 is 12 residues. CDR1 SGHAT and CDR2 FQNNGV come from the germline V gene. CDR3 bases: TGTGCCAGCAGCTTTAAGACCGGGGAGCTGTTTTTT. The encoded protein is CASSFKTGELFF.